This TCR beta chain is from a study of cytomegalovirus exposure and HLA in healthy donors. Study-level points and caveats: Sequence variants that were highly shared formed a cluster that was likely a sequencing artifact.

This clone was observed a few times. Its antigen remains unknown. Primers included in the PCR were 60 Vbeta and 13 Jbeta primers. Source study methods: Roughly 10 million shared chains were among the approximately 76 million unique TCR beta chains that a later analysis counted. TCRdb keeps only in-frame clones here, not all; method: immunoSEQ multiplex PCR. The DNA was the basis for D and trimming; V, J and clone size are from that table. In the table there are about 93,000 clones, about four fifths of which are singletons. This CDR3 region has 11 residues. Germline CDR1 reads GTSNPN; CDR2 reads SVGIG (reference sequence). The V gene lost 8 bases and the J gene lost 4 bases, with 11 bases spanning the gap.

The receptor's source is a woman aged 40 to 55 in good health and CMV-seronegative. Sample: PBMCs. The chain combines TRBV30 with TRBJ1-2; D gene uncertain. DNA of the CDR3: TGTGCCGTCCAGGAAATCTATGGCTACACCTTC. Translated, it gives CAVQEIYGYTF.